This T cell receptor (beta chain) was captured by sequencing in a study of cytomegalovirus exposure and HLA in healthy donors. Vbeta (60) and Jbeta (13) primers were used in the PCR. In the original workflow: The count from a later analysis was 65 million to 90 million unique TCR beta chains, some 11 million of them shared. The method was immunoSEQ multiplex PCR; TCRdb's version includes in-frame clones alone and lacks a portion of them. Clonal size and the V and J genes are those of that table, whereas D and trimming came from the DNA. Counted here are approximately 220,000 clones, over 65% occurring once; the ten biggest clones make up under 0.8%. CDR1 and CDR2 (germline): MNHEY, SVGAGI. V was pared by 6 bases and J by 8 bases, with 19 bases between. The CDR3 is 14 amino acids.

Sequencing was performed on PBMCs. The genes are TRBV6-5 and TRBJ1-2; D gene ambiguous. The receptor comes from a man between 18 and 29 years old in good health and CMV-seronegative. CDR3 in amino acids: CASRPPGKSGGYTF. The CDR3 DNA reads TGTGCCAGCAGACCTCCTGGGAAAAGCGGCGGCTACACCTTC.